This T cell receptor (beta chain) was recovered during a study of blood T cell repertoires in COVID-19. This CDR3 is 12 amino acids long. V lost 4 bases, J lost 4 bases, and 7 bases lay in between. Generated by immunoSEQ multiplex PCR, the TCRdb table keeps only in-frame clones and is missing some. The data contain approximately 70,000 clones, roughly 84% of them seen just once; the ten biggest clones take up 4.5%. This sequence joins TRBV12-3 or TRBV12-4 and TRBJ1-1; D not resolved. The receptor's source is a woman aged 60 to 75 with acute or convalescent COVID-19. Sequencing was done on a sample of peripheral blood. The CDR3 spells CASSSGLTEAFF. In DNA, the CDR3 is TGTGCCAGCAGTTCAGGACTCACTGAAGCTTTCTTT.